This TCR beta chain was recovered during a study of CD8+CD57+ T cells in acquired aplastic anemia. Those patients picked for sequencing had displayed CD8+CD57+ cell expansion on flow cytometry. Patients uniformly had severe acquired aplastic anemia. Patients had received no therapy at the time of blood sampling. The study's findings and limits: Patients were compared with controls for CD8+ Simpson's diversity, and no significant difference emerged.

The TCR beta profiling, which covered VDJ combination and CDR3 sequence, was carried out using genomic DNA as the template. TCRdb itself ran the reads through MiXCR, one entry per CDR3 protein. The sample includes more than 250,000 distinct CDR3 sequences, 65% to 90% of them seen just once. With respect to this clonotype: Its antigen remains unidentified.

The CDR3 consists of 15 residues. Germline lookup yields CDR1 DFQATT and CDR2 SNEGSKA (reference sequence). The ends were cut back, 6 bases at V and 5 bases at J, with 20 bases in the middle. Sequences were obtained from sorted CD4+, CD8+, or CD8+CD57+ T cells (not recorded which) from PBMCs. The chain has TRBV20-1 and TRBJ2-1, with unresolved D. The clonotype was recovered from a human donor with aplastic anemia. The CDR3: CSARSLRSKNNEQFF. The CDR3 DNA sequence: TGCAGTGCCAGAAGTCTCCGGAGCAAGAACAATGAGCAGTTCTTC.